The 8 T cell receptor beta chains below were found in one sample sequenced in a study. In TCRdb, the 5' RACE reads were re-called with MiXCR into one record per CDR3 protein. The sample yields over 9,000 distinct CDR3 sequences, approximately 57% seen once. Sequencing was carried out using tumor-infiltrating memory CD4+ T cells sorted from the breast tumor. Subset: memory CD4+ T cells, CD4+CD45RO+CD25-. These receptors all come from a female donor with breast cancer.

V usage is TRBV4-2 and J usage is TRBJ1-1; tentative D call: TRBD1 (5 bases). This CDR3 spans 15 amino acids. With 2 bases removed from V and 0 bases from J, the gap between germline ends came to 10 bases. CDR1 LGHNA and CDR2 YNFKEQ come from the germline V gene. CDR3 sequence reads: CASSQRQGMNTEAFF. CDR3 sequence (DNA): TGTGCCAGCAGCCAACGGCAGGGAATGAACACTGAAGCTTTCTTT.

The gene calls are TRBV20-1 and TRBJ2-3; the D gene is possibly TRBD2 (6 bases). Germline V gene sequence: CDR1 DFQATT, CDR2 SNEGSKA (reference sequence). Trimming pared 6 bases from V and 2 bases from J, leaving 18 bases between. CDR3 size: 15 residues. CDR3 sequence reads: CSAPTGDVDTDTQYF. The CDR3 DNA follows: TGCAGTGCCCCCACGGGGGACGTCGACACAGATACGCAGTATTTT.

A note on this clonotype: One end of the junction fails to match germline, which may point to a read error. The rearrangement links TRBV2 to TRBJ2-7; D gene ambiguous. Germline CDR1 reads SNHLY; CDR2 reads FYNNEI. The CDR3 totals 13 residues. CDR3 bases: TGTGCCAGCAGCGAAGGAACAGCTTACGAGCAGTACTTC. It is translated as CASSEGTAYEQYF. The full variable domain, with the rest looked up from reference TRBV2 and TRBJ2-7, is EPEVTQTPSHQVTQMGQEVILRCVPISNHLYFYWYRQILGQKVEFLVSFYNNEISEKSEIFDDQFSVERPDGSNFTLKIRSTKLEDSAMYFCASSEGTAYEQYFGPGTRLTVT.

V usage is TRBV20-1 and J usage is TRBJ1-2; no firm D call. The CDR3 has 14 residues. Germline loops: CDR1 DFQATT, CDR2 SNEGSKA (reference sequence). The ends were cut back, 5 bases at V and 6 bases at J, with 19 bases in the middle. CDR3 sequence: CSAELEADLHGYTF. Here the CDR3 DNA reads TGCAGTGCTGAGTTGGAGGCGGATCTGCATGGCTACACCTTC.

The chain recombines TRBV10-2 with TRBJ2-7, with TRBD1 as a possible D gene (6 bases). The CDR3 spans 12 residues. Germline loops: CDR1 WSHSY, CDR2 SAAADI. V was cut by 6 bases and J by 5 bases, with 11 bases left in between. The CDR3 DNA reads as TGCGCCAGCAGCTTAGGGGGTAACGAGCAGTACTTC. It encodes CASSLGGNEQYF.

This clonotype was recorded a few times. The chain joins TRBV5-1 to TRBJ1-1, with D uncertain. V was clipped by 1 base and J by 1 base, with 5 bases between them. This CDR3 has 13 residues. Germline V lookup: CDR1 SGHRS, CDR2 YFSETQ. The CDR3 loop is CASSLQGNTEAFF. The CDR3 region has the DNA TGCGCCAGCAGCTTGCAAGGGAACACTGAAGCTTTCTTT.

As regards this clonotype: The germline gene is not matched at one end of the junction; a read error may be the cause. This chain uses TRBV7-7 with TRBJ2-3, with D hard to call. The CDR3 covers 14 residues. Germline-derived CDR1 and CDR2 are SSHAT and FNYEAQ (reference sequence). The CDR3 region has the DNA TGTGCTAGCAGTCCCGGTCCGAGCACAGATACGCAGTATTTT. It specifies CASSPGPSTDTQYF. The whole variable domain, filled in from reference TRBV7-7 and TRBJ2-3, reads GAGVSQSPRYKVTKRGQDVTLRCDPISSHATLYWYQQALGQGPEFLTYFNYEAQPDKSGLPSDRFSAERPEGSISTLTIQRTEQRDSAMYRCASSPGPSTDTQYFGPGTRLTVL.

This clonotype was seen a few times. The J gene is TRBJ2-1, the V gene TRBV7-6; 7 bases match TRBD2. V lost 4 bases to trimming and J lost 8 bases; unmatched junction nucleotides: 5. CDR1 is SGHVS, CDR2 FNYEAQ, per germline. The CDR3 covers 13 residues. The CDR3 sequence: CASSYLAADEQFF. For the CDR3, the DNA is TGTGCCAGCAGCTACCTAGCGGCCGATGAGCAGTTCTTC.